Below, 29 T cell receptor beta chains from the same sample are listed, as sequenced in a study of T-cell reconstitution after alpha-beta-depleted transplantation in children. Preparation of the TCRbeta library involved a method that used unique molecular identifiers. In TCRdb, the PCR reads were re-called with MiXCR into one record per CDR3 protein. The data hold about 72,000 distinct CDR3 sequences, with more than 5.5% observed a single time. Sequenced material: PBMCs from the stem cell graft donor, taken from the stem cell graft. The receptors shown here come from a human donor who donated a stem cell graft to a child with acute lymphoblastic leukemia.

The rearrangement links TRBV18 to TRBJ2-3, with no clear D. Trimming shortened V by 1 base and J by 4 bases, and 12 bases separated the two germline ends. The CDR3 runs to 15 residues. Germline-derived CDR1 and CDR2 are KGHSH and LQKENI. The CDR3 reads CASSPQDYGPDTQYF. The CDR3 DNA is TGTGCCAGCTCACCACAGGATTACGGCCCAGATACGCAGTATTTT.

In this sample, this clonotype turned up a few times. The chain carries TRBV28 and TRBJ1-4; 7 bases match TRBD1. The CDR3 runs 16 residues. The V and J ends lost 5 bases and 8 bases, in that order; junction bases with no gene match: 14. Germline V gives CDR1 MDHEN, CDR2 SYDVKM. CDR3 bases: TGTGCCAGCAGTCCGGCTCGACAGGGCCCTCAGGAAAAACTGTTTTTT. Its protein product is CASSPARQGPQEKLFF.

This clonotype was detected many times. CDR3 DNA: TGTGCCACCAGTGATCCGGGCCGCACCGGGGGCGATACGCAGTATTTT. This codes for CATSDPGRTGGDTQYF. This sequence joins TRBV24-1 and TRBJ2-3; D assignment may be TRBD1 or TRBD2 (6 bases each). Trimming took 3 bases from V and 6 from J, leaving 18 bases between them. CDR3 length: 16 amino acids. The germline CDR1 and CDR2 sequences are KGHDR and SFDVKD.

The chain combines TRBV4-3 with TRBJ2-1; 7 bases map to TRBD2. Germline-derived CDR1 and CDR2 are LGHNA and YSLEER. The ends lost 2 bases at V and 11 bases at J; junction bases unmatched: 9. This CDR3 comprises 14 residues. The CDR3 reads CASSQYLGGGKQFF. The CDR3 nucleotides are TGCGCCAGCAGCCAATATTTAGGCGGGGGTAAGCAGTTCTTC.

The chain has TRBV3-1 and TRBJ1-1; 10 nucleotides match TRBD1. After removal of 3 bases from V and 12 bases from J, the junction contained 1 base not matched to a gene. The CDR3 spans 11 residues. Germline CDR1 LGHDT, CDR2 YNNKEL (reference sequence). The CDR3 loop reads CASSQGQGTFF. Written as DNA, the CDR3 is TGTGCCAGCAGCCAGGGACAGGGGACTTTCTTT.

The chain employs TRBV2 and TRBJ2-1; D possibly corresponds to TRBD2 (6 bases). The CDR3 is 13 residues long. CDR1 SNHLY and CDR2 FYNNEI come from the germline V gene. V gave up 7 bases and J gave up 3 bases, with 10 bases separating them. The CDR3 region is CASTAGFYNEQFF. The CDR3 coding sequence is TGTGCCAGCACTGCGGGGTTCTACAATGAGCAGTTCTTC.

With respect to this clonotype: At one boundary the junction diverges from the germline segment, which might be a read error. V is TRBV2 and J is TRBJ1-1, with TRBD1 identical over 9 bases. The CDR3 has 14 residues. The germline gives CDR1 SNHLY, CDR2 FYNNEI. The CDR3 coding sequence is TGTGCCAGCAGCGAAGGGAAGGGACAGGGCAAAGCTTTCTTT. It translates to CASSEGKGQGKAFF.

This clonotype was observed at least ten times. The rearrangement uses TRBV5-1 and TRBJ1-2; 8 positions match TRBD1. The trim removed 2 bases at V and 8 bases at J, leaving 8 bases unmatched. This CDR3 region has 14 residues. From germline, CDR1 is SGHRS and CDR2 YFSETQ. Here the CDR3 reads CASSLMDRAGGYTF. The CDR3 DNA reads as TGCGCCAGCAGCTTAATGGACAGGGCGGGAGGCTACACCTTC.

This clonotype was found many times. This chain connects TRBV5-5 to TRBJ2-7, with 8 bases identical to TRBD1. Germline V gives CDR1 SGHKS, CDR2 YYEKEE (reference sequence). This CDR3 region has 15 residues. J lost 5 bases, V lost 0 bases, and 7 bases had no gene match. DNA of the CDR3: TGTGCCAGCAGCTTGGTGCCAGGGGGCGTCGACGAGCAGTACTTC. Translated: CASSLVPGGVDEQYF.

This clonotype was recorded many times. The chain uses TRBV5-1 and TRBJ1-1; D is uncertain. Germline V gene data show CDR1 as SGHRS and CDR2 as YFSETQ. The V end was cut by 0 bases, the J end by 0 bases, with 6 bases between. This CDR3 region has 14 residues. CDR3 loop: CASSLDLLNTEAFF. Here the CDR3 DNA reads TGCGCCAGCAGCTTGGACCTTCTGAACACTGAAGCTTTCTTT. Combining the CDR3 with reference TRBV5-1 and TRBJ1-1 gives the whole variable domain KAGVTQTPRYLIKTRGQQVTLSCSPISGHRSVSWYQQTPGQGLQFLFEYFSETQRNKGNFPGRFSGRQFSNSRSEMNVSTLELGDSALYLCASSLDLLNTEAFFGQGTRLTVV.

This clonotype was counted many times. The genes are TRBV6-4 and TRBJ1-6; D perhaps matches TRBD1 (5 bases). CDR3 size: 14 residues. Germline CDR1 reads MRHNA; CDR2 reads SNTAGT. Trimming pared 2 bases from V and 7 bases from J, leaving 9 bases between. The CDR3 region has the DNA TGTGCCAGCAGTGACGGGGGGTCCAATTCACCCCTCCACTTT. Protein product: CASSDGGSNSPLHF.

This clonotype was detected only a few times. The rearrangement joins TRBV7-3 to TRBJ2-2; possible D gene TRBD1, 5 bases. The CDR3 contains 16 residues. CDR1 SGHTA and CDR2 FQGTGA come from the germline V gene. V dropped 4 bases and J dropped 5 bases, with 17 bases sitting between them. CDR3 coding DNA: TGTGCCAGCAGCTCCAGTAGGGGAACTGGGACCGGGGAGCTGTTTTTT. It specifies CASSSSRGTGTGELFF. Full variable domain (outside the CDR3, taken from reference TRBV7-3 and TRBJ2-2): GAGVSQTPSNKVTEKGKYVELRCDPISGHTALYWYRQSLGQGPEFLIYFQGTGAADDSGLPNDRFFAVRPEGSVSTLKIQRTERGDSAVYLCASSSSRGTGTGELFFGEGSRLTVL.

This clonotype has a count of ten or more. V and J are TRBV6-5 and TRBJ2-5; possibly TRBD1 for D (5 bases). The CDR3 is made up of 15 amino acids. From germline, CDR1 is MNHEY and CDR2 SVGAGI. Trimming shortened V by 2 bases and J by 5 bases, and 15 bases separated the two germline ends. CDR3 loop: CASSYPGHGRETQYF. As DNA, the CDR3 is TGTGCCAGCAGTTACCCCGGACATGGAAGGGAGACCCAGTACTTC.

This clonotype was picked up many times. The chain joins TRBV12-3 or TRBV12-4 to TRBJ1-2, with 8 nucleotides matching TRBD1. J gave up 8 bases and V 3 bases, and 14 bases lay outside the gene matches. The CDR3 runs to 16 residues. CDR3 region: CASSFRSAQGARGYTF. In nucleotides, the CDR3 is TGTGCCAGCAGTTTCCGGTCGGCGCAGGGGGCTCGGGGCTACACCTTC.

This clonotype occurred many times. V and J are TRBV5-1 and TRBJ2-1; 7 nucleotides agree with TRBD2. The CDR3 has 18 amino acids. The V segment lost 1 base and the J segment 0 bases; nucleotides outside the gene matches: 10. The V gene's germline CDR1 is SGHRS and CDR2 YFSETQ. The CDR3 DNA reads as TGCGCCAGCAGCTTGTGGGGAGCTAGCGGCAGCTCCTACAATGAGCAGTTCTTC. The encoded protein is CASSLWGASGSSYNEQFF.

This clonotype was picked up a small number of times. J is TRBJ2-7 and V is TRBV19; the D gene is possibly TRBD1 (5 bases). The CDR3 contains 13 residues. V dropped 0 bases and J dropped 4 bases, with 7 bases sitting between them. The germline CDR1 and CDR2 sequences are LNHDA and SQIVND (reference sequence). The CDR3 loop reads CASSIEAGYEQYF. The CDR3 nucleotides are TGTGCCAGTAGTATAGAGGCAGGGTACGAGCAGTACTTC. The entire variable domain, with the rest obtained from reference TRBV19 and TRBJ2-7, is as follows: DGGITQSPKYLFRKEGQNVTLSCEQNLNHDAMYWYRQDPGQGLRLIYYSQIVNDFQKGDIAEGYSVSREKKESFPLTVTSAQKNPTAFYLCASSIEAGYEQYFGPGTRLTVT.

The table lists this clonotype with many counts. V and J are TRBV5-4 and TRBJ2-1; no clear D gene. CDR3 length: 15 residues. Deletions cut 1 base from V and 9 bases from J, with 17 bases between. In germline, CDR1 is SGHNT, CDR2 YYREEE (reference sequence). The DNA of the CDR3 is TGTGCCAGCAGCTTGTCGAGGTCCTCTATTGGTGAGCAGTTCTTC. It encodes CASSLSRSSIGEQFF.

The chain combines TRBV4-3 with TRBJ1-3, with D maybe TRBD1 (6 bases). CDR3 length equals 14 residues. CDR1 and CDR2 (germline): LGHNA, YSLEER. Trimming cost V 3 bases and J 4 bases, with 10 bases left between them. The CDR3 region is CASSQGALGNTIYF. CDR3 nucleotides: TGCGCCAGCAGCCAGGGGGCCTTAGGAAACACCATATATTTT.

This clonotype was seen at least ten times. V gene TRBV20-1 combines with J gene TRBJ2-5, with 9 positions matching TRBD1. Unmatched junction bases numbered 8, after V lost 4 bases and J lost 5 bases. Germline CDR1 DFQATT, CDR2 SNEGSKA (reference sequence). The CDR3 is 14 amino acids. CDR3 protein: CSAIGLGTGETQYF. Written as DNA, the CDR3 is TGCAGTGCTATAGGATTAGGGACAGGGGAGACCCAGTACTTC.

This clonotype was counted at least ten times. This chain connects TRBV4-3 to TRBJ1-1; D may be TRBD1 (6 bases). The germline V gene has CDR1 LGHNA and CDR2 YSLEER. Between the trimmed V and J ends, which lost 4 bases and 8 bases, there was a span of 14 bases. This CDR3 comprises 13 residues. The DNA for the CDR3 is TGCGCCAGCAGCCTGATTCCGGGGGCCGAAGCTTTCTTT. This codes for CASSLIPGAEAFF.

This clonotype has a count of ten or more. V and J are TRBV5-5 and TRBJ2-2, with D perhaps TRBD2 (7 bases). The germline V gene has CDR1 SGHKS and CDR2 YYEKEE (reference sequence). This CDR3 region has 16 residues. Trimming cost V 4 bases and J 1 base, with 14 bases left between them. The CDR3 reads CASSPHGGRNTGELFF. The CDR3 bases are TGTGCCAGCAGCCCCCACGGGGGGCGGAACACCGGGGAGCTGTTTTTT.

This clonotype showed up many times. The chain is built from TRBV29-1 and TRBJ2-7; TRBD1 is a possible D gene (5 bases). CDR1 is SQVTM and CDR2 is ANQGSEA in the germline V gene. This CDR3 region has 12 residues. The V and J ends lost 2 bases and 2 bases respectively, with 7 bases between them. The CDR3 DNA reads TGCAGCGTTGAAACAGGAGCCTACGAGCAGTACTTC. It specifies CSVETGAYEQYF.

This clonotype was seen at least ten times. The chain couples TRBV20-1 to TRBJ2-7; 7 bases are shared with TRBD1. The CDR3 consists of 12 residues. Germline trimming cut 4 bases from V and 6 bases from J; bases unmatched to any gene: 6. CDR1 DFQATT and CDR2 SNEGSKA come from the germline V gene (reference sequence). In DNA form, the CDR3 reads TGCAGTGCTATCGGGACAGTTTCCGAGCAGTACTTC. Amino acid sequence: CSAIGTVSEQYF.

This clonotype was picked up a small number of times. The chain joins TRBV30 to TRBJ1-4; 7 bases agree with TRBD1. The CDR3 runs 18 residues. After removal of 0 bases from V and 3 bases from J, the junction contained 13 bases not matched to a gene. CDR1 is GTSNPN and CDR2 is SVGIG in the germline V gene (reference sequence). Here the CDR3 DNA reads TGTGCCTGGAGTGTACCCGACGGGGGGGGGACAGCTAATGAAAAACTGTTTTTT. Translating it yields CAWSVPDGGGTANEKLFF.

This clonotype was detected many times. The gene calls are TRBV24-1 and TRBJ1-2, with D hard to call. CDR1 KGHDR and CDR2 SFDVKD come from the germline V gene. V lost 3 bases and J lost 3, with 7 bases in between. The CDR3 runs 13 residues. The CDR3 coding sequence is TGTGCCACCAGTGATAGCAGTTACTATGGCTACACCTTC. Encoded protein: CATSDSSYYGYTF.

This clonotype has only a few counts. The chain couples TRBV12-3 or TRBV12-4 to TRBJ2-2; D is unresolved. The CDR3 is 14 amino acids. V shed 0 bases and J shed 0 bases, with 2 bases lying between them. For the CDR3, the DNA is TGTGCCAGCAGTTTAGCCACGAACACCGGGGAGCTGTTTTTT. Protein product: CASSLATNTGELFF.

This clonotype was counted at least ten times. J is TRBJ1-3 and V is TRBV12-3 or TRBV12-4, with a possible D match to TRBD1 (5 bases). V was clipped by 8 bases and J by 3 bases, with 11 bases between them. The CDR3 is 13 residues long. CDR3 DNA: TGTGCCAGCGATCAGGGAAGTGGAAACACCATATATTTT. Translating it yields CASDQGSGNTIYF.

This clonotype was seen at least ten times. The CDR3: CASSFRADTQYF. CDR3 DNA sequence: TGCGCCAGCAGCTTCAGGGCAGATACGCAGTATTTT. The chain joins TRBV5-1 to TRBJ2-3, with TRBD1 as a possible D gene (5 bases). Trimming left V 2 bases short and J 4 bases short, with 5 bases between. Germline values: CDR1 SGHRS, CDR2 YFSETQ. The CDR3 is 12 residues long. Complete variable domain (other parts from reference TRBV5-1 and TRBJ2-3): KAGVTQTPRYLIKTRGQQVTLSCSPISGHRSVSWYQQTPGQGLQFLFEYFSETQRNKGNFPGRFSGRQFSNSRSEMNVSTLELGDSALYLCASSFRADTQYFGPGTRLTVL.

This clonotype has a count of ten or more. The J gene is TRBJ1-1, the V gene TRBV5-1, with TRBD1 matching 7 bases. Unmatched junction bases numbered 3, after V lost 4 bases and J lost 0 bases. The CDR3 extends over 14 amino acids. The germline V gene has CDR1 SGHRS and CDR2 YFSETQ. In DNA, the CDR3 is TGCGCCAGCAGCCAGACAGGGATGAACACTGAAGCTTTCTTT. The encoded protein is CASSQTGMNTEAFF.